These T cell receptor beta chains were read from a single sample in a study of T cells after yellow fever vaccination. TCRdb called the 5' RACE reads again in MiXCR, with one record for every CDR3 protein. Of over 250,000 distinct CDR3 sequences listed, roughly 4% were seen once; the top ten hold 20% to 25%. Specimen: PBMCs, collected 5 days after the yellow fever booster vaccination. These receptors all come from a man in his late teens or twenties who received the YFV17D yellow fever vaccine. CDR3s include the opening cysteine and the closing phenylalanine or tryptophan. A D gene is named only where the DNA matches it firmly. Rows may omit the clone size; those that give it use once, few, many or a size class.

15,TRBJ2-1,TRBV7-2,-,many,CASSSGPLKGNEQFF,TGTGCCAGCAGCTCGGGACCTCTTAAGGGGAATGAGCAGTTCTTC
15,TRBJ2-7,TRBV12-3/TRBV12-4,-,many,CASSFSSHTSYEQYF,TGTGCCAGCAGTTTTTCCAGCCACACATCCTACGAGCAGTACTTC
17,TRBJ2-5,TRBV6-2/TRBV6-3,TRBD2,few,CASTDPRTSGGQETQYF,TGTGCCAGCACCGACCCCAGGACTAGCGGGGGCCAAGAGACCCAGTACTTC
16,TRBJ2-6,TRBV19,TRBD1,-,CASTPDRGFGANVLTF,TGTGCCAGTACCCCGGACAGGGGCTTCGGGGCCAACGTCCTGACTTTC
12,TRBJ1-6,TRBV20-1,-,few,CSAPTAGSPLHF,TGCAGTGCTCCGACGGCGGGTTCACCCCTCCACTTT
15,TRBJ1-5,TRBV7-2,TRBD1,few,CASSGQGARNQPQHF,TGTGCCAGCAGCGGACAGGGGGCCCGTAATCAGCCCCAGCATTTT
15,TRBJ2-3,TRBV20-1,TRBD1,few,CSASTGTGGTDTQYF,TGCAGTGCTAGTACCGGGACAGGGGGAACAGATACGCAGTATTTT
15,TRBJ1-4,TRBV7-2,-,-,CASSDAGTNNEKLFF,TGTGCCAGCAGCGACGCCGGGACAAATAATGAAAAACTGTTTTTT
14,TRBJ2-5,TRBV5-4,-,-,CASSLGPGEETQYF,TGTGCCAGCAGCCTTGGACCTGGAGAAGAGACCCAGTACTTC
15,TRBJ1-2,TRBV5-1,TRBD1,many,CASSLVGTELYGYTF,TGCGCCAGCAGCTTGGTGGGGACAGAGCTCTATGGCTACACCTTC
13,TRBJ2-7,TRBV20-1,-,many,CSARAGLAYEQYF,TGCAGTGCTAGAGCAGGGCTAGCCTACGAGCAGTACTTC
17,TRBJ2-1,TRBV4-2,TRBD1,few,CASSQAFQGVLNNEQFF,TGTGCCAGCAGCCAAGCATTCCAGGGGGTCCTTAACAATGAGCAGTTCTTC
14,TRBJ2-7,TRBV4-2,-,-,CASSRPGQDYEQYF,TGTGCCAGCAGCCGACCGGGACAAGACTACGAGCAGTACTTC
15,TRBJ1-4,TRBV5-1,-,few,CASSGQGQANEKLFF,TGCGCCAGCAGCGGGCAGGGCCAGGCTAATGAAAAACTGTTTTTT
14,TRBJ1-6,TRBV12-3/TRBV12-4,-,-,CASSPNSRGSPLHF,TGTGCCAGCAGTCCCAATAGCCGGGGTTCACCCCTCCACTTT
13,TRBJ1-2,TRBV7-2,-,-,CASRRAPNYGYTF,TGTGCCAGCAGGAGGGCTCCGAACTATGGCTACACCTTC
12,TRBJ1-5,TRBV7-9,-,-,CASSLYSQPQHF,TGTGCCAGCAGCTTGTACAGTCAGCCCCAGCATTTT
16,TRBJ2-7,TRBV19,TRBD1,-,CASSIAETGGSYEQYF,TGTGCCAGTAGTATAGCCGAGACAGGGGGCTCCTACGAGCAGTACTTC
13,TRBJ2-2,TRBV6-5,-,-,CASKAGHTGELFF,TGTGCCAGCAAGGCGGGGCACACCGGGGAGCTGTTTTTT
12,TRBJ2-1,TRBV29-1,-,many,CSAEFRDNEQFF,TGCAGTGCCGAGTTCCGGGACAATGAGCAGTTCTTC
12,TRBJ1-1,TRBV18,-,few,CASSPHYPEAFF,TGTGCCAGCTCACCACACTACCCTGAAGCTTTCTTT
16,TRBJ2-5,TRBV5-5,TRBD2,few,CASSPPASGDQETQYF,TGTGCCAGCAGCCCGCCCGCTAGCGGGGACCAAGAGACCCAGTACTTC
14,TRBJ1-3,TRBV5-1,-,few,CASSWWGPGNTIYF,TGCGCCAGCAGCTGGTGGGGGCCTGGAAACACCATATATTTT
14,TRBJ2-2,TRBV5-1,-,many,CASSLTQETGELFF,TGCGCCAGCAGCTTGACCCAGGAGACCGGGGAGCTGTTTTTT
11,TRBJ2-5,TRBV29-1,-,-,CSVGGLETQYF,TGCAGCGTCGGGGGTTTGGAGACCCAGTACTTC
15,TRBJ1-1,TRBV6-5,-,many,CASSRRSVGNTEAFF,TGTGCCAGCAGCCGACGAAGCGTCGGGAACACTGAAGCTTTCTTT
15,TRBJ1-1,TRBV5-4,-,-,CASSSPGHPNTEAFF,TGTGCCAGCAGCTCCCCGGGACACCCGAACACTGAAGCTTTCTTT
16,TRBJ1-2,TRBV4-2,-,-,CASSQDLQGGSYGYTF,TGTGCCAGCAGCCAAGATCTACAGGGTGGGAGCTATGGCTACACCTTC
12,TRBJ2-7,TRBV7-2,-,-,CASSLQLYEQYF,TGTGCCAGCAGCTTACAGCTCTACGAGCAGTACTTC
11,TRBJ2-3,TRBV10-2,-,many,CASSDGGTQYF,TGCGCCAGCAGTGATGGGGGTACGCAGTATTTT
15,TRBJ2-1,TRBV20-1,TRBD1,few,CSARRLGQRYNEQFF,TGCAGTGCTAGGCGTCTGGGACAGAGATACAATGAGCAGTTCTTC
15,TRBJ2-1,TRBV19,TRBD2,-,CASSMGTSGFDEQFF,TGTGCCAGTAGTATGGGGACTAGTGGATTTGATGAGCAGTTCTTC
14,TRBJ2-7,TRBV7-8,TRBD2,-,CASSHLSGGYEQYF,TGTGCCAGCAGCCACCTTAGCGGGGGCTACGAGCAGTACTTC
16,TRBJ2-3,TRBV5-1,TRBD2,many,CASSLATSGGADTQYF,TGCGCCAGCAGCTTGGCCACTAGCGGGGGGGCAGATACGCAGTATTTT
13,TRBJ2-7,TRBV5-5,-,many,CASSLEAVYEQYF,TGTGCCAGCAGCTTGGAAGCAGTCTACGAGCAGTACTTC